This T cell receptor beta chain is drawn from a study of T-cell reconstitution after alpha-beta-depleted transplantation in children. The CDR3 consists of 13 residues. The germline CDR1 and CDR2 sequences are SGDLS and YYNGEE. V lost 5 bases, J lost 7 bases, and 13 bases lay in between. General observations from the study: By about two months after transplant, alpha-beta T cells reportedly arose from several hundred graft clones that had expanded.

Preparation of the TCRbeta library involved a method that used unique molecular identifiers. One entry per CDR3 protein results from TCRdb running MiXCR on the PCR reads. The table has approximately 190,000 distinct CDR3 sequences, approximately 8% seen once. Concerning this clonotype itself: Its antigen is currently unknown.

The receptor comes from a male patient between 2 and 15 years old who had a stem cell transplant for acute myeloid leukemia, so the T cells may come from the graft donor. The chain couples TRBV9 to TRBJ1-5; D is possibly TRBD1 (5 bases). The sample here was PBMCs, mostly from graft donor cells, taken 360 days after TCRalphabeta/CD19-depleted stem cell transplant. CDR3 sequence (DNA): TGTGCCAGCAGTGTGGGGGGGGGACAGCCCCAGCATTTT. Protein product: CASSVGGGQPQHF. Supplemented by reference TRBV9 and TRBJ1-5, the full variable domain reads DSGVTQTPKHLITATGQRVTLRCSPRSGDLSVYWYQQSLDQGLQFLIQYYNGEERAKGNILERFSAQQFPDLHSELNLSSLELGDSALYFCASSVGGGQPQHFGDGTRLSIL.